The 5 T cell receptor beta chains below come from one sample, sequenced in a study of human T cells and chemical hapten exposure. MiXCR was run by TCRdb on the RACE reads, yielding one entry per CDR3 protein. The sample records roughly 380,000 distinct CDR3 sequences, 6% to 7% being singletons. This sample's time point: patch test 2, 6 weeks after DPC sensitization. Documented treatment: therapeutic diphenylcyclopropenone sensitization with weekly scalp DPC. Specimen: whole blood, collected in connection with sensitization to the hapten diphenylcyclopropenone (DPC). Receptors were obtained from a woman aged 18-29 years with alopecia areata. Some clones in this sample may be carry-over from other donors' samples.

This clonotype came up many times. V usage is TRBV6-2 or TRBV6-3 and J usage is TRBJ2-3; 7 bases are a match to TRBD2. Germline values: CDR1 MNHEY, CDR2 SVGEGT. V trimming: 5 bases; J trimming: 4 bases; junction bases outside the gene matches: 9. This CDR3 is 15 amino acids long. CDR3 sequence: CASSQRAGVPDTQYF. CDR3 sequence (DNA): TGTGCCAGCAGTCAACGGGCGGGGGTCCCAGATACGCAGTATTTT.

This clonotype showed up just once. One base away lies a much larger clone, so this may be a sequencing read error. CDR3 nucleotide sequence: TGCAGTGCTAGAGATGTACAGGGAGTCTATGGCTACACCTTC. Protein: CSARDVQGVYGYTF. The chain has TRBV20-1 and TRBJ1-2; tentatively, D is TRBD1 (6 bases). Trimming left V 0 bases short and J 4 bases short, with 12 bases between. The CDR3 spans 14 residues. CDR1 and CDR2 (germline): DFQATT, SNEGSKA (reference sequence).

The DNA for the CDR3 is TGTGCCAGCAGCCGTTCGGGATCTTCAACGGGGGGCTACACCTTC. Protein sequence: CASSRSGSSTGGYTF. V and J are TRBV7-9 and TRBJ1-2; D remains ambiguous. V was trimmed by 5 bases and J by 8 bases, leaving 21 bases between them. The CDR3 spans 15 residues. Germline CDR1 and CDR2: SEHNR and FQNEAQ (reference sequence).

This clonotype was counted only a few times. CDR3 DNA: TGCAGTGCTAGAAAAAGAAGGTCAGGGATGCACACTGAAGCTTTCTTT. Amino acids: CSARKRRSGMHTEAFF. The rearrangement uses TRBV20-1 and TRBJ1-1; a possible D gene is TRBD1 (5 bases). With 2 bases removed from V and 3 bases from J, the gap between germline ends came to 19 bases. The length of the CDR3 is 16 residues. Germline CDR1 reads DFQATT; CDR2 reads SNEGSKA (reference sequence).

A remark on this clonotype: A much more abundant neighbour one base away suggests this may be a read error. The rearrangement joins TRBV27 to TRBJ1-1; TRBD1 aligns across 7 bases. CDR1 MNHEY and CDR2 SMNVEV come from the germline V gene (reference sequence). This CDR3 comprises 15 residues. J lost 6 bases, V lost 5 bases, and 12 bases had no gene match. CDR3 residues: CASSINWDSEAEAFF. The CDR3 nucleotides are TGTGCCAGCAGTATAAACTGGGACAGTGAGGCTGAAGCTTTCTTT.